This record concerns one TCR beta chain sequence. This clone was detected many times. The target of this receptor is not known. Base quality data are lacking; no much larger clone is found one base away. TCRbeta CDR3 regions were amplified from genomic DNA by means of the immunoSEQ Assay, a bias-controlled multiplex PCR. Concerning the study's data processing: The number of nucleated cells in each sample was estimated by amplification of reference gene primers within the assay. To quantify the absolute abundance of each unique TCRbeta CDR3 rearrangement, sequence reads were collapsed and filtered. For each sample, productive Simpson clonality was calculated as the square root of Simpson's diversity index over productive rearrangements. The source is immuneACCESS, and TCRdb retained only in-frame sequences with V and J called. Part of the clones is not carried over; for the studies checked, unresolved V genes explain less than half of this, and the remainder is unexplained. The DNA was the basis for D and trimming; V, J and clone size are from that table. In all, the sample holds about 240,000 clones, and about 83% of those were seen once. Roughly 5.5% of the sample rests with the top ten.

This record comes from a study of blood T cell repertoires in COVID-19 (TCRdb year 2020). About the full investigation: Samples covering the acute and convalescent phases of COVID-19 were provided by collaborators in the United States, Italy and Spain. Deeply sampled blood TCRbeta repertoires from subjects exposed to, actively infected with, or recovered from COVID-19 were included in the dataset. The samples were drawn from the first 160 participants of the ongoing ImmuneRACE study and from 950 to 1,500 subjects provided by 6 global collaborators. The repertoires were made available in a free public database intended to serve as a resource for research on the immune response to SARS-CoV-2. HLA class I and class II types, where available, came from metadata supplied by the sample provider rather than from assay-based typing. The prospective study material was composed of cDNA or gDNA derived from T cells, B-cell-depleted T cells, or PBMCs. Nearly every sample came with metadata listing a de-identified subject ID, COVID-19 status, age in years and sex.

Each collaborating institution followed its own protocols to collect whole blood in K2EDTA tubes. Collaborator samples were shipped for TCRbeta analysis as frozen whole blood, isolated PBMCs, or DNA extracted from either sample type. Its CDR3 holds 18 amino acids, cysteine through phenylalanine. Only the CDR3 portion is preserved as DNA: 54 bases, with reading frame beginning at the first base. The germline V gene specifies SNHLY as CDR1 and FYNNEI as CDR2. V has 6 bases trimmed and J has 1 base trimmed; junction bases matching no gene number 5. What the research found in general, with its limitations: Clinical and demographic metadata were provided uncurated, with the amount varying by source and participant.

This clonotype was obtained from a human donor in a cohort sampled during active COVID-19. The sequenced material came from peripheral blood. The rearranged segments are TRBV2 and TRBJ2-2; a stretch of 16 junction bases matches TRBD2. The CDR3 region reads CASRGTSGRARNTGELFF. The nucleotide sequence is given as TGTGCCAGCAGGGGGACTAGCGGGAGGGCCCGGAACACCGGGGAGCTGTTTTTT.